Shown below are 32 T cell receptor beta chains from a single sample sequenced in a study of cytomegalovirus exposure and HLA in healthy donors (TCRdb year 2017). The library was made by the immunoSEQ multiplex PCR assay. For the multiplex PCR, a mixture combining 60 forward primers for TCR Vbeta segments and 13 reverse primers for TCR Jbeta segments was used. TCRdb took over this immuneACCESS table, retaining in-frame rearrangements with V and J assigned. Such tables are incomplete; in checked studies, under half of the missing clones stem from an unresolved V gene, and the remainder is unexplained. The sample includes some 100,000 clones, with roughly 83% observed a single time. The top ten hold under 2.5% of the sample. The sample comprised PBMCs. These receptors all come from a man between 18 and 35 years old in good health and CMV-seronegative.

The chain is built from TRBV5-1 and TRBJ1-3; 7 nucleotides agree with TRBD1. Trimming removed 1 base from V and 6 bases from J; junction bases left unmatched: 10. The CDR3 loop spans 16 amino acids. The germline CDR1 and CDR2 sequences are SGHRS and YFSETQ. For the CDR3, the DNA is TGCGCCAGCAGCTTGAATCTAGGGGGCTTGGAAAACACCATATATTTT. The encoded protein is CASSLNLGGLENTIYF. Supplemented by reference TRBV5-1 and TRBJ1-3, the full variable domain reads KAGVTQTPRYLIKTRGQQVTLSCSPISGHRSVSWYQQTPGQGLQFLFEYFSETQRNKGNFPGRFSGRQFSNSRSEMNVSTLELGDSALYLCASSLNLGGLENTIYFGEGSWLTVV.

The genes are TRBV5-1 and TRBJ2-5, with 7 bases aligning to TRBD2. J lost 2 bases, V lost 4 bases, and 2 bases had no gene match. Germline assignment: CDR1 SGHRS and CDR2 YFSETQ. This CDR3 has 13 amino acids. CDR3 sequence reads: CASSRGDQETQYF. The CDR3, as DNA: TGCGCCAGCAGCCGGGGGGATCAAGAGACCCAGTACTTC.

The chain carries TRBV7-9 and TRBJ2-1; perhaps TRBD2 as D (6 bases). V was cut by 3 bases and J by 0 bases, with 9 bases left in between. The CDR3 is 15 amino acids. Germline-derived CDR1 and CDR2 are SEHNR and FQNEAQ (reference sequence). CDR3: CASSFAGSSYNEQFF. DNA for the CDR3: TGTGCCAGCAGCTTCGCCGGGAGCTCCTACAATGAGCAGTTCTTC.

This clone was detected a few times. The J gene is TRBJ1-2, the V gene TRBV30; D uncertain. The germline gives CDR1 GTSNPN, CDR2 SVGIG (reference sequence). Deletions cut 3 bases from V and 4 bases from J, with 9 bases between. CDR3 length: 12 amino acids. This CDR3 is CAWSGVGYGYTF. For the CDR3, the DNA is TGTGCCTGGAGCGGGGTTGGCTATGGCTACACCTTC.

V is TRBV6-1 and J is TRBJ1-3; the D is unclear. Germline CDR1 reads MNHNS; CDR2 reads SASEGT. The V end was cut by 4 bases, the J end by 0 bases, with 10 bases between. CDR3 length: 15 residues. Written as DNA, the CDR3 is TGTGCCAGCAGTGGGGAGAGATTCTCTGGAAACACCATATATTTT. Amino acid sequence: CASSGERFSGNTIYF.

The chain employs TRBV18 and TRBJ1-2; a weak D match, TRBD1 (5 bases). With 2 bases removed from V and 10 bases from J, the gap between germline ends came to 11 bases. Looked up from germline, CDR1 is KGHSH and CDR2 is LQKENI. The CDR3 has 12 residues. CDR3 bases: TGTGCCAGCTCACCATCAGGGAAGGACTACACCTTC. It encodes CASSPSGKDYTF.

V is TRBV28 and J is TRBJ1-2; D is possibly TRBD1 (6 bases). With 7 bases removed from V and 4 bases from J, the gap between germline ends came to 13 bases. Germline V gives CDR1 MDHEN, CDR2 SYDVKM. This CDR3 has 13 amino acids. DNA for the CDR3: TGTGCCAGCACCAGAGAACAGGGCTATGGCTACACCTTC. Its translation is CASTREQGYGYTF.

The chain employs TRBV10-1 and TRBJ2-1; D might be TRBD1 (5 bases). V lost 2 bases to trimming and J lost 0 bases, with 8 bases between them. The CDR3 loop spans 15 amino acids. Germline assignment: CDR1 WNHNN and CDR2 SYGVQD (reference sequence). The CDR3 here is CASSEQGGSYNEQFF. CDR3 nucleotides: TGCGCCAGCAGTGAGCAGGGTGGCTCCTACAATGAGCAGTTCTTC.

CDR3 region: CASSLRQGRDEKLFF. The CDR3 bases are TGTGCCAGCAGCTTACGGCAGGGCCGTGATGAAAAACTGTTTTTT. The V and J genes are TRBV7-9 and TRBJ1-4; D might be TRBD1 (5 bases). The germline gives CDR1 SEHNR, CDR2 FQNEAQ (reference sequence). V shed 2 bases and J shed 6 bases, with 13 bases lying between them. The CDR3 contains 15 residues.

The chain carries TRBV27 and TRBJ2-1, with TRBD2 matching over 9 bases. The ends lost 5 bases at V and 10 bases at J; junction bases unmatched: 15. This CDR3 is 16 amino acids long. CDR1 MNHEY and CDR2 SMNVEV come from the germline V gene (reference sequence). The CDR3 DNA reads TGTGCCAGCAGTACCCCCCGGGCGGGAGGGTCTGAGGAGCAGTTCTTC. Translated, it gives CASSTPRAGGSEEQFF.

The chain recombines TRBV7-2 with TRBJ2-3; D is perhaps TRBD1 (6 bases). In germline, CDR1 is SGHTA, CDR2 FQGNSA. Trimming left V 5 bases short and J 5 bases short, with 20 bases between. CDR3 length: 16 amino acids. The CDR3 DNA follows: TGTGCCAGCAGCATATCTGTCGGGACATCGTTAGATACGCAGTATTTT. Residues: CASSISVGTSLDTQYF.

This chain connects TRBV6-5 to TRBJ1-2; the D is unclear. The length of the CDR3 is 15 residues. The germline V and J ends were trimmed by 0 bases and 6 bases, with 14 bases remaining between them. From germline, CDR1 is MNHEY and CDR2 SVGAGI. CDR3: CASSYSRWGDHGYTF. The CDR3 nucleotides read TGTGCCAGCAGTTACTCGAGATGGGGAGACCATGGCTACACCTTC.

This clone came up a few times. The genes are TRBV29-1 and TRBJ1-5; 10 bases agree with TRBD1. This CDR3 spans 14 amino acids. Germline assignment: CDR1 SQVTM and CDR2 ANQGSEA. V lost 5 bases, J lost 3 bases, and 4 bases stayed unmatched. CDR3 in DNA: TGCAGCGTTTATGGGACAGGGGCCAATCAGCCCCAGCATTTT. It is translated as CSVYGTGANQPQHF. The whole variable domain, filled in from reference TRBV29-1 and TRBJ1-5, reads SAVISQKPSRDICQRGTSLTIQCQVDSQVTMMFWYRQQPGQSLTLIATANQGSEATYESGFVIDKFPISRPNLTFSTLTVSNMSPEDSSIYLCSVYGTGANQPQHFGDGTRLSIL.

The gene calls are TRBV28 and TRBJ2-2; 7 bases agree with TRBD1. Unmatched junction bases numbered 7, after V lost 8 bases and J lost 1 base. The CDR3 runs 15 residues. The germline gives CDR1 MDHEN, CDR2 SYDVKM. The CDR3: CASAQWTGNTGELFF. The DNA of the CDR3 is TGTGCCAGCGCGCAGTGGACAGGGAACACCGGGGAGCTGTTTTTT.

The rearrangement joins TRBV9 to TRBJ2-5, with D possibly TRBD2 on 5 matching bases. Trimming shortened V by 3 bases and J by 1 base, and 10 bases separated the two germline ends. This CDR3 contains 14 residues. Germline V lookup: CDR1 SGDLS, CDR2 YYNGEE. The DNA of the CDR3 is TGTGCCAGCAGCGACCGAGGGTCCCAAGAGACCCAGTACTTC. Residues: CASSDRGSQETQYF.

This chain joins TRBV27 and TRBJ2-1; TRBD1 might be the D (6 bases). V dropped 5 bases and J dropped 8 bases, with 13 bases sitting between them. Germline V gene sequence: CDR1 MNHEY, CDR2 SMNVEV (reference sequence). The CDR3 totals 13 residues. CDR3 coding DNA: TGTGCCAGCAGTATCTACAGGGCTGATGAGCAGTTCTTC. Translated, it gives CASSIYRADEQFF.

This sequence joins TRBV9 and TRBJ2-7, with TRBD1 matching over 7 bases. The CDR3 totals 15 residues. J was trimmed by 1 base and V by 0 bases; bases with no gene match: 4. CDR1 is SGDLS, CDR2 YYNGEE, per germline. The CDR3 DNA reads TGTGCCAGCAGCGTAGGGGACAGCTTATCCTACGAGCAGTACTTC. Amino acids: CASSVGDSLSYEQYF.

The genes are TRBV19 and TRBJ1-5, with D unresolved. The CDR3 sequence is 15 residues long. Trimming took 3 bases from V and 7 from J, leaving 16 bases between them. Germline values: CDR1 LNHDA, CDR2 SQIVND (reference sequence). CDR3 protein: CASSIGSEGGQPQHF. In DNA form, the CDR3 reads TGTGCCAGTAGTATTGGCTCGGAGGGAGGGCAGCCCCAGCATTTT.

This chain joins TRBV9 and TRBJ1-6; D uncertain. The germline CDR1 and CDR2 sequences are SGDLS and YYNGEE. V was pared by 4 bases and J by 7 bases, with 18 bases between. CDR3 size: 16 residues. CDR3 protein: CASSSPPGKENSPLHF. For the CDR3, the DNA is TGTGCCAGCAGCAGCCCTCCAGGTAAAGAAAATTCACCCCTCCACTTT.

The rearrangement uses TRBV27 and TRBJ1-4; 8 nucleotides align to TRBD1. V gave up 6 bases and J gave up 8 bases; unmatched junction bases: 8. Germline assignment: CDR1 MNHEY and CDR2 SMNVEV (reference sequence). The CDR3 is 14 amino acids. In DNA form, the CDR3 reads TGTGCCAGCAGCACCCCGGGGACAGGCGAAAAACTGTTTTTT. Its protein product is CASSTPGTGEKLFF.

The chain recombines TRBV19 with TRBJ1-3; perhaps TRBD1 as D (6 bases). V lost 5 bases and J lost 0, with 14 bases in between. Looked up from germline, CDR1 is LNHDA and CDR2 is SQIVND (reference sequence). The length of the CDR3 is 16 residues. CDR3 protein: CASSPGDTSSGNTIYF. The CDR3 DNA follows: TGTGCCAGTAGTCCCGGGGACACCTCCTCTGGAAACACCATATATTTT.

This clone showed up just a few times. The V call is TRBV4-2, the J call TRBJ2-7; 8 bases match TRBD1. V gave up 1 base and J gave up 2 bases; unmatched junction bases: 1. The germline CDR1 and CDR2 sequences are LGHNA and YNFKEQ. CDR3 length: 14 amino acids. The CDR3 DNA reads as TGTGCCAGCAGCCAAGGACAGGGGACCTACGAGCAGTACTTC. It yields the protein CASSQGQGTYEQYF.

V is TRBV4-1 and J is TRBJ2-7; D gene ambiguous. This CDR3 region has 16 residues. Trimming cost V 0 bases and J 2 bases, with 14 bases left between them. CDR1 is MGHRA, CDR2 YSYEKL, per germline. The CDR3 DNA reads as TGCGCCAGCAGCCAAGATTGGGCAGAGCTTACCTACGAGCAGTACTTC. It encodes CASSQDWAELTYEQYF.

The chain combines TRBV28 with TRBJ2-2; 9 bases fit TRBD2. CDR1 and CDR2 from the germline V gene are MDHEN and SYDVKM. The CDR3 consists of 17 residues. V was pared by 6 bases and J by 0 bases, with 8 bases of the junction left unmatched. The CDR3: CASRIAGDITNTGELFF. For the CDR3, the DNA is TGTGCCAGCAGGATAGCGGGAGATATAACGAACACCGGGGAGCTGTTTTTT.

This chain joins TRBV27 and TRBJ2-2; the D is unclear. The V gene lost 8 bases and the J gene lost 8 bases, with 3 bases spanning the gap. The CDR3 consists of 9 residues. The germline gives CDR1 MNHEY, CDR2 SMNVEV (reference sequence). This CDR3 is CASEGELFF. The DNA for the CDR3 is TGTGCCAGCGAGGGGGAGCTGTTTTTT.

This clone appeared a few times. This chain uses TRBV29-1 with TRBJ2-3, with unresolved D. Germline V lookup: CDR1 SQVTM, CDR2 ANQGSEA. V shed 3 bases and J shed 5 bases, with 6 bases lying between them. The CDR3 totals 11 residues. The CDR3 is CSVEYGDTQYF. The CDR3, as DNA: TGCAGCGTTGAGTACGGAGATACGCAGTATTTT.

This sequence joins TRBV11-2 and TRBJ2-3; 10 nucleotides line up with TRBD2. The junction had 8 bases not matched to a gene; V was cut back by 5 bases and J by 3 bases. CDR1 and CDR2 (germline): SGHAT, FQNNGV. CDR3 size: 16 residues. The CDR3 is CASSPYLAGVTDTQYF. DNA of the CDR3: TGTGCCAGCAGCCCTTACCTAGCGGGAGTTACAGATACGCAGTATTTT.

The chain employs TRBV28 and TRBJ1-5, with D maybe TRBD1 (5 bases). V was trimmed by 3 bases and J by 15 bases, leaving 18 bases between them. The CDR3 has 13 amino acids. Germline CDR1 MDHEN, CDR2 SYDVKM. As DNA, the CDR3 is TGTGCCAGCAGTTTCAGTACTAGGAGGGGAACGCATTTT. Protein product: CASSFSTRRGTHF.

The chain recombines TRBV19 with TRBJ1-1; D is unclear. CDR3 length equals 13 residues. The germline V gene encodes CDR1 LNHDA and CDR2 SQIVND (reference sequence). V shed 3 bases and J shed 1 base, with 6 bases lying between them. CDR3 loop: CASSMRENTEAFF. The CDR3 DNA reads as TGTGCCAGTAGTATGAGGGAGAACACTGAAGCTTTCTTT. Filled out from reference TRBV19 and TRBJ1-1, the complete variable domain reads DGGITQSPKYLFRKEGQNVTLSCEQNLNHDAMYWYRQDPGQGLRLIYYSQIVNDFQKGDIAEGYSVSREKKESFPLTVTSAQKNPTAFYLCASSMRENTEAFFGQGTRLTVV.

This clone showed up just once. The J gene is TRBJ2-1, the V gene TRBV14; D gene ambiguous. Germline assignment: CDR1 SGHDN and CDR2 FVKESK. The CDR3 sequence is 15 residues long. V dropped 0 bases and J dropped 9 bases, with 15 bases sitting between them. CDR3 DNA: TGTGCCAGCAGCCAAGATCCGAATAGCTTCTTTGAGCAGTTCTTC. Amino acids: CASSQDPNSFFEQFF.

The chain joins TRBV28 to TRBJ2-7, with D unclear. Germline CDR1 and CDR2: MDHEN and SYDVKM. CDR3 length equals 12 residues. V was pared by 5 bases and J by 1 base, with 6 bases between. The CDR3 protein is CASSRQSYEQYF. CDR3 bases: TGTGCCAGCAGTCGACAATCCTACGAGCAGTACTTC.

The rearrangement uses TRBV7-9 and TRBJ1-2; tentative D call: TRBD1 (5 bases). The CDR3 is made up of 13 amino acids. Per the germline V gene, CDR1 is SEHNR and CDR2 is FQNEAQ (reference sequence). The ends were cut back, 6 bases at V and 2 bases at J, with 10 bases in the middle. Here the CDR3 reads CASRGTKNYGYTF. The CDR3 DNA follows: TGTGCCAGCAGAGGGACTAAGAACTATGGCTACACCTTC.